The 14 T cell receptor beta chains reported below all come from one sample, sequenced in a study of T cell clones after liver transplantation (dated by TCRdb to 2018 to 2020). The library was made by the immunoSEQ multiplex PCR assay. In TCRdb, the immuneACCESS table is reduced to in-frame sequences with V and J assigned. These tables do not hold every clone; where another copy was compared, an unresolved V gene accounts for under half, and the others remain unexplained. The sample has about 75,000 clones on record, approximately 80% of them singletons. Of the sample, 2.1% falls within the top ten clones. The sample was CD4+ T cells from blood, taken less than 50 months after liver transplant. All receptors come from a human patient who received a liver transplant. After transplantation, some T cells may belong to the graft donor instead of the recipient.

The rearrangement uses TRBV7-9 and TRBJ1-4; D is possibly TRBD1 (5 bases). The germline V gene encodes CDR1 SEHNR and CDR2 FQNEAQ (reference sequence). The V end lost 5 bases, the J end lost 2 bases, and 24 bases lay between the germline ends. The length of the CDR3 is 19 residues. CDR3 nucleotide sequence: TGTGCCAGCAGCATAAGACAGACGGGCTCCCCCCGCACTAATGAAAAACTGTTTTTT. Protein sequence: CASSIRQTGSPRTNEKLFF.

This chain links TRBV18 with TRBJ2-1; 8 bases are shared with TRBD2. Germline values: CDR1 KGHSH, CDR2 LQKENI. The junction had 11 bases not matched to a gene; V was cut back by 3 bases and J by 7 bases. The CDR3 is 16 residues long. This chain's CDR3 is CASSPGRIAGRNEQFF. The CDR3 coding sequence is TGTGCCAGCTCACCGGGACGGATAGCGGGAAGGAATGAGCAGTTCTTC.

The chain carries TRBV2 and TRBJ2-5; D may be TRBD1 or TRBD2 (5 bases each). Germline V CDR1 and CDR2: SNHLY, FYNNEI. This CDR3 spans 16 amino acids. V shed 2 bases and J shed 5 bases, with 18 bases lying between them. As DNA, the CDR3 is TGTGCCAGCAGTGAACGGGTGGGGGTAATAGGGGAGACCCAGTACTTC. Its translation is CASSERVGVIGETQYF.

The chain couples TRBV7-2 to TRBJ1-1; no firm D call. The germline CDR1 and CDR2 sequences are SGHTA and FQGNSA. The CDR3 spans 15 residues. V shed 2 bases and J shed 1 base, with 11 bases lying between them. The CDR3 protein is CASSLIPKGNTEAFF. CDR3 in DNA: TGTGCCAGCAGCTTAATCCCGAAGGGGAACACTGAAGCTTTCTTT.

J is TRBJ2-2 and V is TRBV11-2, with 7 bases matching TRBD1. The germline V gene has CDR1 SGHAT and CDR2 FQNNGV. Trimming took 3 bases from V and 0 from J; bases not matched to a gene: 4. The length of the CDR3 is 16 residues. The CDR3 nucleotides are TGTGCCAGCAGCTTGCGACAGGGCCCGAACACCGGGGAGCTGTTTTTT. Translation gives CASSLRQGPNTGELFF.

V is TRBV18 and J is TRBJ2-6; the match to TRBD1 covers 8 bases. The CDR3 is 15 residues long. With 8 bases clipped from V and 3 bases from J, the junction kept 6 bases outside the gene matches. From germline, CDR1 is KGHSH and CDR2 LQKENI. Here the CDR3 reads CASASDRVGANVLTF. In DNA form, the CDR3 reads TGTGCCAGCGCCTCGGACAGGGTTGGGGCCAACGTCCTGACTTTC.

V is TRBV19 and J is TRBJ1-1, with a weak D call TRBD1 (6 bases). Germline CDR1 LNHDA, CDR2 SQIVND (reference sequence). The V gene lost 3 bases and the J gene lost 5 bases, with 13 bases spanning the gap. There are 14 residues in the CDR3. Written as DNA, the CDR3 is TGTGCCAGTAGTATTGGGGGCTCCCGGACTGAAGCTTTCTTT. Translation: CASSIGGSRTEAFF.

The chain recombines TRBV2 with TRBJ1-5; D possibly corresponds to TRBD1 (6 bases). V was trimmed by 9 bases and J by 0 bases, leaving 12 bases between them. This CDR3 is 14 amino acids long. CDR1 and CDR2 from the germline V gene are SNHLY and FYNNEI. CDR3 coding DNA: TGTGCCAGACTCCCGACAGGTAGCAATCAGCCCCAGCATTTT. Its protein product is CARLPTGSNQPQHF.

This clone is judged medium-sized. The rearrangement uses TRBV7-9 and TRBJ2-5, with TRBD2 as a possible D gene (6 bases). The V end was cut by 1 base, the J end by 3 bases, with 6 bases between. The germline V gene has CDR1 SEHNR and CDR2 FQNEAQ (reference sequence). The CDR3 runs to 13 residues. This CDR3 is CASSLGGEETQYF. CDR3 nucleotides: TGTGCCAGCAGCTTAGGGGGGGAAGAGACCCAGTACTTC.

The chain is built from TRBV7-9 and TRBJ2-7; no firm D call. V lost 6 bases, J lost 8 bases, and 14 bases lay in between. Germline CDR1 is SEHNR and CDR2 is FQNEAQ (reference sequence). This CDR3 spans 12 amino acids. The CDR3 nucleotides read TGTGCCAGCAGTCGAGGCCTGGAGAAGCAGTACTTC. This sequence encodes CASSRGLEKQYF.

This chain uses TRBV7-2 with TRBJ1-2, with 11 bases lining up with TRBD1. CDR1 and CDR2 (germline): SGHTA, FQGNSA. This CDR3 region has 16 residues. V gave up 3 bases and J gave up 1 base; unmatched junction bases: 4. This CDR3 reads CASSFSGTGGNYGYTF. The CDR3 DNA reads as TGTGCCAGCAGCTTTTCCGGGACAGGGGGTAACTATGGCTACACCTTC.

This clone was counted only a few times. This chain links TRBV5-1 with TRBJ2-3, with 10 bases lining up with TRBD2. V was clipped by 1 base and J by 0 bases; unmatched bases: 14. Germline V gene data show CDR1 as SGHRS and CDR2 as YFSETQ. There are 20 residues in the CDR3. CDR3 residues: CASSLTPTVLLAGSTDTQYF. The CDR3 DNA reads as TGCGCCAGCAGCTTGACCCCAACCGTTCTACTAGCGGGAAGCACAGATACGCAGTATTTT.

DNA of the CDR3: TGTGCCAGCTCACCCCGGACTAGCGGGGGAGATACGCAGTATTTT. It translates to CASSPRTSGGDTQYF. V is TRBV18 and J is TRBJ2-3, with 13 bases fitting TRBD2. The ends lost 3 bases at V and 5 bases at J; junction bases unmatched: 2. Germline CDR1 is KGHSH and CDR2 is LQKENI. The CDR3 spans 15 residues.

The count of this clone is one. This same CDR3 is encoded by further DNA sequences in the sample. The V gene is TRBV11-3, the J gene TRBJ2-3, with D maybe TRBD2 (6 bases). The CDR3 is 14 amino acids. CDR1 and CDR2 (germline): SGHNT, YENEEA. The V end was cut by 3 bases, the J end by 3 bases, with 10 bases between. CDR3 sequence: CASSFGGVTDTQYF. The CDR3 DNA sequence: TGTGCCAGCAGCTTCGGGGGAGTGACAGATACGCAGTATTTT. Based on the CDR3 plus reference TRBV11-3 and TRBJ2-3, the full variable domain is EAGVVQSPRYKIIEKKQPVAFWCNPISGHNTLYWYLQNLGQGPELLIRYENEEAVDDSQLPKDRFSAERLKGVDSTLKIQPAELGDSAVYLCASSFGGVTDTQYFGPGTRLTVL.